These 18 T cell receptor beta chains came from one sample sequenced in a study of blood T cell repertoires in COVID-19. Here immunoSEQ multiplex PCR was the method, and the copy in TCRdb shows in-frame clones only, minus some. Seen here are tens of thousands of clones, roughly 85% observed once, and the top ten hold more than 7.5%. The material sequenced was peripheral blood. These receptors were collected from a man aged 80 or over with active COVID-19.

This clone occurred a few times. This rearrangement joins TRBV5-4 to TRBJ1-2, with D tentatively TRBD1 (6 bases). V was clipped by 0 bases and J by 4 bases, with 16 bases between them. There are 16 residues in the CDR3. Germline CDR1 and CDR2: SGHNT and YYREEE (reference sequence). CDR3 residues: CASSLVGGVSLYGYTF. CDR3 in DNA: TGTGCCAGCAGCTTGGTAGGGGGGGTCAGTCTCTATGGCTACACCTTC.

CDR3 nucleotides: TGCAGTGCCGAAGCGGGTAATGAGCAGTTCTTC. It codes for CSAEAGNEQFF. The rearrangement uses TRBV20-1 and TRBJ2-1, with D possibly being TRBD2 (6 bases). V gave up 6 bases and J gave up 7 bases, with 10 bases separating them. Germline CDR1 is DFQATT and CDR2 is SNEGSKA (reference sequence). The CDR3 runs to 11 residues.

The DNA of the CDR3 is TGTGCCAGCTCACGCCCGGGGATGGGGGCTGCAGATACGCAGTATTTT. Residues: CASSRPGMGAADTQYF. The genes are TRBV18 and TRBJ2-3; the D gene is possibly TRBD1 (6 bases). Germline CDR1 is KGHSH and CDR2 is LQKENI. Deletions cut 4 bases from V and 4 bases from J, with 18 bases between. This CDR3 spans 16 amino acids.

The CDR3 DNA follows: TGTGCCACCAGTGAACCCGGGACTAGCGGGGGGGGGTTCACCTACAATGAGCAGTTCTTC. This gives the protein CATSEPGTSGGGFTYNEQFF. V gene TRBV24-1 combines with J gene TRBJ2-1; 16 bases line up with TRBD2. The CDR3 length is 20 residues. Germline CDR1 and CDR2: KGHDR and SFDVKD. Germline trimming cut 4 bases from V and 2 bases from J; bases unmatched to any gene: 10.

The rearrangement uses TRBV5-4 and TRBJ1-2, with TRBD1 identical over 9 bases. J lost 3 bases, V lost 0 bases, and 0 bases had no gene match. Germline V gene data show CDR1 as SGHNT and CDR2 as YYREEE (reference sequence). This CDR3 comprises 14 residues. The CDR3 region has the DNA TGTGCCAGCAGCTTGGGACAGGGGGACTATGGCTACACCTTC. Encoded protein: CASSLGQGDYGYTF.

The V call is TRBV11-2, the J call TRBJ1-2, with a weak D call TRBD1 (6 bases). Germline loops: CDR1 SGHAT, CDR2 FQNNGV. The CDR3 sequence is 14 residues long. Trimming took off 5 bases at V and 3 bases at J, with 13 bases between the two ends. The CDR3 here is CASSPTGQDYGYTF. The DNA for the CDR3 is TGTGCCAGCAGCCCTACGGGACAAGACTATGGCTACACCTTC.

This chain uses TRBV2 with TRBJ1-5, with 7 bases identical to TRBD1. The CDR3 is 14 residues long. Germline V gene sequence: CDR1 SNHLY, CDR2 FYNNEI. The V segment lost 4 bases and the J segment 3 bases; nucleotides outside the gene matches: 3. The DNA of the CDR3 is TGTGCCAGCAGTGGGGGACAGTTCAATCAGCCCCAGCATTTT. This gives the protein CASSGGQFNQPQHF.

The gene calls are TRBV4-1 and TRBJ2-2; TRBD2 agrees at 7 bases. Germline lookup yields CDR1 MGHRA and CDR2 YSYEKL. This CDR3 region has 16 residues. Trimming took 5 bases from V and 4 from J; bases not matched to a gene: 10. This chain's CDR3 is CASSREAGEGTGELFF. The CDR3 nucleotides read TGCGCCAGCAGCAGGGAGGCGGGGGAGGGCACCGGGGAGCTGTTTTTT.

The chain recombines TRBV3-1 (or the pseudogene TRBV3-2) with TRBJ2-6; D call uncertain. The CDR3 is made up of 15 amino acids. Germline-derived CDR1 and CDR2 are LGHDT and YNNKEL (reference sequence). V was cut by 1 base and J by 1 base, with 5 bases left in between. DNA for the CDR3: TGTGCCAGCAGCCAAGCACGGTCTGGGGCCAACGTCCTGACTTTC. Protein sequence: CASSQARSGANVLTF.

This chain connects TRBV3-1 (or the pseudogene TRBV3-2) to TRBJ1-1, with D unresolved. The CDR3 loop spans 15 amino acids. The germline V and J ends were trimmed by 0 bases and 4 bases, with 12 bases remaining between them. CDR1 and CDR2 (germline): LGHDT, YNNKEL (reference sequence). CDR3 nucleotides: TGTGCCAGCAGCCAAGACCGCCAGCGTGGCACTGAAGCTTTCTTT. Amino acid sequence: CASSQDRQRGTEAFF.

This clone has only one observation. CDR3: CASKGDSVYQETQYF. In DNA, the CDR3 is TGTGCCAGCAAAGGGGACAGTGTGTACCAAGAGACCCAGTACTTC. The chain combines TRBV18 with TRBJ2-5, with 7 bases identical to TRBD1. Germline-derived CDR1 and CDR2 are KGHSH and LQKENI. With V trimmed by 8 bases and J by 0 bases, 9 bases remained unmatched. The CDR3 extends over 15 amino acids.

The chain links TRBV27 to TRBJ1-2, with no clear D. V lost 8 bases to trimming and J lost 3 bases, with 16 bases between them. Germline V gives CDR1 MNHEY, CDR2 SMNVEV (reference sequence). The CDR3 loop spans 14 amino acids. CDR3 sequence (DNA): TGTGCCAGCGGGGTGGGAGGGCACGACTATGGCTACACCTTC. Translation gives CASGVGGHDYGYTF.

This clone was detected once. The V gene is TRBV5-4, the J gene TRBJ2-5; 14 nucleotides line up with TRBD2. The V gene's germline CDR1 is SGHNT and CDR2 YYREEE (reference sequence). The V segment lost 5 bases and the J segment 5 bases; nucleotides outside the gene matches: 5. This CDR3 is built from 15 residues. For the CDR3, the DNA is TGTGCCAGCAGAGGGACTAGCGGGGGCCGGGAGACCCAGTACTTC. Protein sequence: CASRGTSGGRETQYF.

The CDR3 spells CASFPWGQGSSYNEQFF. The CDR3 DNA follows: TGTGCCAGCTTCCCCTGGGGACAGGGGAGCTCCTACAATGAGCAGTTCTTC. The genes are TRBV5-4 and TRBJ2-1, with 10 nucleotides matching TRBD1. This CDR3 has 17 residues. Germline-derived CDR1 and CDR2 are SGHNT and YYREEE (reference sequence). The V segment lost 7 bases and the J segment 0 bases; nucleotides outside the gene matches: 10.

This chain connects TRBV30 to TRBJ1-4; D gene ambiguous. CDR1 is GTSNPN, CDR2 SVGIG, per germline (reference sequence). Trimming cost V 3 bases and J 6 bases, with 5 bases left between them. CDR3 length equals 11 residues. CDR3 region: CAWRIDEKLFF. The DNA of the CDR3 is TGTGCCTGGAGGATAGATGAAAAACTGTTTTTT.

The gene calls are TRBV18 and TRBJ1-1, with TRBD1 matching 9 bases. Germline V gives CDR1 KGHSH, CDR2 LQKENI. The CDR3 loop spans 13 amino acids. The V and J ends lost 5 bases and 6 bases, in that order; junction bases with no gene match: 4. DNA for the CDR3: TGTGCCAGCTCAAGGACAGGGGTCCCTGAAGCTTTCTTT. Protein: CASSRTGVPEAFF.

This rearrangement joins TRBV5-6 to TRBJ1-4, with TRBD1 identical over 7 bases. This CDR3 is 13 amino acids long. Germline V gene sequence: CDR1 SGHDT, CDR2 YYEEEE. J lost 6 bases, V lost 5 bases, and 4 bases had no gene match. This chain's CDR3 is CASRGQLDEKLFF. The CDR3 DNA reads as TGTGCCAGCAGGGGACAGTTGGATGAAAAACTGTTTTTT.

This clone was recorded a few times. This chain uses TRBV2 with TRBJ2-7; 10 nucleotides match TRBD1. The CDR3 is made up of 14 amino acids. V was pared by 6 bases and J by 4 bases, with 6 bases of the junction left unmatched. Germline V gene sequence: CDR1 SNHLY, CDR2 FYNNEI. The CDR3 DNA reads as TGTGCCAGCAGGGTGACAGGGGGCTCATACGAGCAGTACTTC. This translates into CASRVTGGSYEQYF. Looking up the rest from reference TRBV2 and TRBJ2-7 gives the full variable domain: EPEVTQTPSHQVTQMGQEVILRCVPISNHLYFYWYRQILGQKVEFLVSFYNNEISEKSEIFDDQFSVERPDGSNFTLKIRSTKLEDSAMYFCASRVTGGSYEQYFGPGTRLTVT.